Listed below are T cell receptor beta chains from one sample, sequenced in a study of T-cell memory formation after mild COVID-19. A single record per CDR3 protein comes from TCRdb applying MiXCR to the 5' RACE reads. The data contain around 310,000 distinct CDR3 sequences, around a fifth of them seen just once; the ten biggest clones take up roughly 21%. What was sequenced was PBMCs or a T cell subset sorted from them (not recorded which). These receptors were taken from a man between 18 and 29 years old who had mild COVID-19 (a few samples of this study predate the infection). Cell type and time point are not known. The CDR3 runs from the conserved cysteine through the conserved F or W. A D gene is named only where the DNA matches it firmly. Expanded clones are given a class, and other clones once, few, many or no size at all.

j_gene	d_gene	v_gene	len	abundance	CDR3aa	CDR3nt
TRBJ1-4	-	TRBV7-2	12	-	CASSLYCEKLFF	TGTGCCAGCAGCTTATATTGTGAAAAACTGTTTTTT
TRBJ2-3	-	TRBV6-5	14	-	CASSYSARADTQYF	TGTGCCAGCAGTTACTCCGCCCGGGCAGATACGCAGTATTTT
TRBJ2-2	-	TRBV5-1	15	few	CASSLGLDSTGELFF	TGCGCCAGCAGCTTAGGGTTGGACAGCACCGGGGAGCTGTTTTTT
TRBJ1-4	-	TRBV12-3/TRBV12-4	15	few	CASRQGGATNEKLFF	TGTGCCAGCAGGCAGGGAGGTGCAACTAATGAAAAACTGTTTTTT
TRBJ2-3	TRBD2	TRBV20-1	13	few	CSARRGGHDTQYF	TGCAGTGCTAGGCGGGGGGGCCATGATACGCAGTATTTT
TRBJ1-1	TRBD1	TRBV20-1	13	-	CSARPGGPSEAFF	TGCAGTGCTAGACCAGGGGGCCCGAGTGAAGCTTTCTTT
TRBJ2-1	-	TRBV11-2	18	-	CASSFLPPHRMTYNEQFF	TGTGCCAGCAGCTTTTTACCCCCACATAGAATGACCTACAATGAGCAGTTCTTC
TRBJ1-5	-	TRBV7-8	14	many	CASSLVYSNQPQHF	TGTGCCAGTAGTCTGGTATATAGCAATCAGCCCCAGCATTTT
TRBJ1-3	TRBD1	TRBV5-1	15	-	CASSRGQSSGNTIYF	TGCGCCAGCAGTAGGGGGCAGAGCTCTGGAAACACCATATATTTT
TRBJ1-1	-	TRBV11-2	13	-	CASSSRDEPEAFF	TGTGCCAGCAGCTCAAGAGACGAGCCTGAAGCTTTCTTT
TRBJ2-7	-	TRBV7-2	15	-	CASSNRPIPGLEQYF	TGTGCCAGCAGCAACCGACCGATCCCCGGCCTAGAGCAGTACTTC
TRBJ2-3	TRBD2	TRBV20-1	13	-	CSQRRGGTDTQYF	TGCAGCCAGAGGCGGGGGGGCACAGATACGCAGTATTTT
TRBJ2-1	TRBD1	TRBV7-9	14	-	CASSPWTGGNEQFF	TGTGCCAGCAGCCCATGGACAGGGGGCAATGAGCAGTTCTTC
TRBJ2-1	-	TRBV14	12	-	CASSRNRDEQFF	TGTGCCAGCAGTCGAAACCGGGATGAGCAGTTCTTC
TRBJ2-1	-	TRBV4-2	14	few	CASSPTRGPNEQFF	TGTGCCAGCAGCCCAACCCGCGGTCCCAATGAGCAGTTCTTC
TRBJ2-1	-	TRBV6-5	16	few	CASSYSPASSYNEQFF	TGTGCCAGCAGTTACTCTCCGGCGAGCTCCTACAATGAGCAGTTCTTC
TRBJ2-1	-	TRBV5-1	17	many	CASSLVPLPGEYNEQFF	TGCGCCAGCAGCTTGGTCCCTCTCCCGGGGGAGTACAATGAGCAGTTCTTC